The 12 T cell receptor beta chains in this list originate from one sample, sequenced in a study of radiotherapy plus CTLA-4 blockade in lung cancer. Generated by immunoSEQ multiplex PCR, the TCRdb table keeps only in-frame clones and is missing some. The profile covers about 25,000 clones, with about two thirds appearing a single time and more than 3% taken by the ten largest. The sequencing here drew on peripheral blood, taken from a patient treated with radiotherapy plus ipilimumab. Receptors originate from a human donor with non-small cell lung cancer whose response to radiotherapy plus ipilimumab could not be evaluated.

CDR3 sequence (DNA): TGTGCCAGCAGCTTGGGTAGCGGGAGGGCGGCCGGGGAGCTGTTTTTT. Its translation: CASSLGSGRAAGELFF. The gene calls are TRBV7-2 and TRBJ2-2, with 11 bases lining up with TRBD2. Germline V gene lookup returns CDR1 SGHTA and CDR2 FQGNSA. The V segment lost 3 bases and the J segment 6 bases; nucleotides outside the gene matches: 6. The CDR3 length is 16 residues.

J is TRBJ1-1 and V is TRBV2; no clear D gene. This CDR3 has 11 amino acids. Germline CDR1 is SNHLY and CDR2 is FYNNEI. Trimming stripped 6 bases from V and 1 base from J, with 3 bases between. The chain's CDR3 is CASRRNTEAFF. The CDR3 DNA reads as TGTGCCAGCAGGAGGAACACTGAAGCTTTCTTT.

This clone was picked up a small number of times. The genes are TRBV23-1 and TRBJ2-7; 9 nucleotides align to TRBD2. TRBV23-1 is reported as an ORF; its role is uncertain. Trimming at V came to 0 bases and at J to 0 bases, leaving 12 bases not matched to a gene. CDR3 length: 19 residues. Here the CDR3 reads CASSQSYSGSWGSSYEQYF. CDR3 sequence (DNA): TGCGCCAGCAGTCAATCGTATAGCGGGAGTTGGGGGAGCTCCTACGAGCAGTACTTC.

The DNA of the CDR3 is TGTGCCAGCAGTTACGGGACAGGGAGGGATCAGCCCCAGCATTTT. Translation gives CASSYGTGRDQPQHF. The chain has TRBV6-5 and TRBJ1-5; 9 nucleotides agree with TRBD1. Germline assignment: CDR1 MNHEY and CDR2 SVGAGI. The V and J ends lost 2 bases and 5 bases, in that order; junction bases with no gene match: 4. CDR3 size: 15 residues.

This chain joins TRBV7-9 and TRBJ2-1; 11 nucleotides align to TRBD2. Germline CDR1 and CDR2: SEHNR and FQNEAQ (reference sequence). This CDR3 comprises 15 residues. With V trimmed by 5 bases and J by 6 bases, 6 bases remained unmatched. The CDR3 DNA reads TGTGCCAGCAGCCTACTAGCGGGAGTGAGCAATGAGCAGTTCTTC. Translating gives CASSLLAGVSNEQFF.

The chain is built from TRBV7-8 and TRBJ1-5; D gene uncertain. V dropped 3 bases and J dropped 6 bases, with 9 bases sitting between them. Germline V gene data show CDR1 as SGHVS and CDR2 as FQNEAQ. The CDR3 sequence is 13 residues long. Written as DNA, the CDR3 is TGTGCCAGCAGCTTTCTAGGAGGTCAGCCCCAGCATTTT. Translated: CASSFLGGQPQHF.

CDR3 sequence (DNA): TGTGCCAGCAGCTTAGAGGCAGGGTCCCACGAGCAGTACTTC. Amino acids: CASSLEAGSHEQYF. V usage is TRBV7-9 and J usage is TRBJ2-7, with D possibly matching TRBD1 (5 bases). Trimming took 1 base from V and 5 from J, leaving 12 bases between them. The CDR3 sequence is 14 residues long. Germline CDR1 SEHNR, CDR2 FQNEAQ (reference sequence). Combining the CDR3 with reference TRBV7-9 and TRBJ2-7 gives the whole variable domain DTGVSQNPRHKITKRGQNVTFRCDPISEHNRLYWYRQTLGQGPEFLTYFQNEAQLEKSRLLSDRFSAERPKGSFSTLEIQRTEQGDSAMYLCASSLEAGSHEQYFGPGTRLTVT.

The rearrangement links TRBV2 to TRBJ1-1, with a possible D match to TRBD1 (6 bases). The V gene lost 4 bases and the J gene lost 4 bases, with 16 bases spanning the gap. This CDR3 has 15 amino acids. The germline V gene encodes CDR1 SNHLY and CDR2 FYNNEI. The CDR3 here is CASSGQQGLGTEAFF. The CDR3 region has the DNA TGTGCCAGCAGTGGACAACAGGGCTTGGGCACTGAAGCTTTCTTT.

The J gene is TRBJ2-3, the V gene TRBV30; 10 nucleotides align to TRBD1. Unmatched junction bases numbered 6, after V lost 1 base and J lost 2 bases. CDR3 length: 16 residues. Per the germline V gene, CDR1 is GTSNPN and CDR2 is SVGIG (reference sequence). CDR3 DNA: TGTGCCTGGAGTGCTCGGGACAGGGGAATCACAGATACGCAGTATTTT. Its translation is CAWSARDRGITDTQYF.

The V and J genes are TRBV19 and TRBJ2-7; D perhaps matches TRBD1 (6 bases). The V gene's germline CDR1 is LNHDA and CDR2 SQIVND (reference sequence). This CDR3 has 14 residues. V gave up 4 bases and J gave up 5 bases, with 15 bases separating them. CDR3 amino acids: CASSKRQAPNEQYF. CDR3 DNA: TGTGCCAGTAGTAAAAGACAGGCCCCCAACGAGCAGTACTTC.

The V and J genes are TRBV7-6 and TRBJ2-3, with TRBD2 identical over 13 bases. The CDR3 contains 16 residues. V trimming: 1 base; J trimming: 6 bases; junction bases outside the gene matches: 4. Per the germline V gene, CDR1 is SGHVS and CDR2 is FNYEAQ. The CDR3 sequence: CASSLGGTSGTDTQYF. The CDR3 DNA is TGTGCCAGCAGCTTAGGCGGGACTAGCGGGACTGATACGCAGTATTTT.

This clone has only a few counts. V is TRBV10-3 and J is TRBJ2-1; D may be TRBD2 (6 bases). Trimming left V 0 bases short and J 0 bases short, with 9 bases between. This CDR3 region has 16 residues. Germline assignment: CDR1 ENHRY and CDR2 SYGVKD. As DNA, the CDR3 is TGTGCCATCAGTGAGTCTAGCGGTGACTCCTACAATGAGCAGTTCTTC. It codes for CAISESSGDSYNEQFF.